These T cell receptor beta chains were read from a single sample in a study of identical twins. MiXCR, run by TCRdb on the 5' RACE reads, gives a single entry per CDR3 protein. Found here are around 340,000 distinct CDR3 sequences, more than 9% of them singletons; the top ten hold more than 6%. This same sample was also taken into another study, of yellow fever vaccine responses in identical twins.

Sequenced material: CD8+ T cells sorted from blood. The source of these receptors is a woman aged 18-29 years in good health. The CDR3 runs from the conserved cysteine through the conserved F or W. Expanded clones get a size class; other rows say once, few or many, or leave the size out.

v_gene | abundance | CDR3aa
TRBV29-1 | . | CSARPGGQGKTGELFF
TRBV14 | . | CARYRLSGNTGELFF
TRBV14 | . | CASSQGNLEQFF
TRBV7-9 | many | CASEATEAFF
TRBV10-2 | few | CASSETTYMNTEAFF
TRBV25-1 | . | CASSEREETQYF
TRBV4-1 | . | CASSQGVGGGRCGNEQFF
TRBV27 | . | CASSFSSSVGELFF
TRBV19 | few | CASSATPDSYNEQFF
TRBV12-3/TRBV12-4 | few | CASTSRPSNQPQHF